This TCR beta chain was captured in a study of identical twins. A template switching step contributed a universal primer site, while unique molecular identifiers were present in the cDNA. TCRdb recomputed calls from the 5' RACE reads with MiXCR, one row per CDR3 protein. Among hundreds of thousands of distinct CDR3 sequences listed, roughly 20% were seen once. With respect to this clonotype: What it binds is not known.

V lost 5 bases and J 5 bases, leaving 18 bases between the germline ends. CDR3 length: 14 residues. Germline lookup yields CDR1 DFQATT and CDR2 SNEGSKA (reference sequence). Study-level points and caveats: Models, which agreed with sharing between unrelated individuals, nonetheless underestimated the out-of-frame TCR alpha sharing seen in monozygotic twins. The authors drew conclusions from cross-sectional statistical analysis rather than following the same donors.

These data also featured in a second study, about T cells expressing NK-cell markers. That publication notes: Among several donors, these clonotypes also ranked first in the CD3+CD56-NKG2C+ fraction.

This TCR derives from a woman aged 18-29 years in good health. This chain uses TRBV20-1 with TRBJ2-5; tentatively, D is TRBD2 (6 bases). The specimen sequenced was PBMCs. The CDR3 DNA sequence: TGCAGTGCTCCCCGGGACTTCCGGCCGGAGACCCAGTACTTC. Protein product: CSAPRDFRPETQYF.